Shown below are 26 T cell receptor beta chains from a single sample sequenced in a study of T cell changes during pregnancy in multiple sclerosis. Libraries were prepared by immunoSEQ multiplex PCR; TCRdb keeps only in-frame clonotypes and omits some of them. The profile shows about 41,000 clones, 90% of them singletons. The specimen was CD8+ T cells from peripheral blood mononuclear cells, collected in the third trimester of pregnancy. Receptors originate from a female donor with multiple sclerosis, enrolled in a pregnancy study.

The gene calls are TRBV28 and TRBJ1-3; tentatively, D is TRBD1 (6 bases). In germline, CDR1 is MDHEN, CDR2 SYDVKM. Trimming pared 1 base from V and 9 bases from J, leaving 13 bases between. This CDR3 comprises 14 residues. The CDR3 DNA reads as TGTGCCAGCAGTTTATACAGGGCGAAGGGCACCATATATTTT. The encoded protein is CASSLYRAKGTIYF.

V usage is TRBV11-2 and J usage is TRBJ1-1, with 8 bases lining up with TRBD1. J lost 1 base, V lost 3 bases, and 13 bases had no gene match. This CDR3 has 18 residues. The germline V gene encodes CDR1 SGHAT and CDR2 FQNNGV. DNA of the CDR3: TGTGCCAGCAGCTTTCCGACAGGGGACTACCTTACGAACACTGAAGCTTTCTTT. Translation gives CASSFPTGDYLTNTEAFF. Variable domain in full (rest from reference TRBV11-2 and TRBJ1-1): EAGVAQSPRYKIIEKRQSVAFWCNPISGHATLYWYQQILGQGPKLLIQFQNNGVVDDSQLPKDRFSAERLKGVDSTLKIQPAKLEDSAVYLCASSFPTGDYLTNTEAFFGQGTRLTVV.

The V gene is TRBV28, the J gene TRBJ1-5, with D maybe TRBD1 (5 bases). V gave up 6 bases and J gave up 5 bases, with 14 bases separating them. The germline V gene has CDR1 MDHEN and CDR2 SYDVKM. There are 14 residues in the CDR3. CDR3 DNA sequence: TGTGCCAGCAGCCAACTGTGGGGGGATCAGCCCCAGCATTTT. Its protein product is CASSQLWGDQPQHF.

J is TRBJ2-4 and V is TRBV28, with 7 positions matching TRBD2. V was clipped by 3 bases and J by 5 bases; unmatched bases: 7. This CDR3 is built from 15 residues. The V gene's germline CDR1 is MDHEN and CDR2 SYDVKM. DNA for the CDR3: TGTGCCAGCAGTTTGGGGGGAGGGAGGGAAAACATTCAGTACTTC. The encoded protein is CASSLGGGRENIQYF.

The chain combines TRBV28 with TRBJ2-1, with 7 bases identical to TRBD2. J gave up 4 bases and V 2 bases, and 2 bases lay outside the gene matches. The CDR3 covers 14 residues. The germline gives CDR1 MDHEN, CDR2 SYDVKM. CDR3 nucleotide sequence: TGTGCCAGCAGTTTACTGGGACTATACAATGAGCAGTTCTTC. Encoded protein: CASSLLGLYNEQFF.

The V gene is TRBV6-5, the J gene TRBJ2-7; 7 positions agree with TRBD1. The V gene's germline CDR1 is MNHEY and CDR2 SVGAGI. The CDR3 is 9 amino acids. Losses at the gene ends were 6 bases for V and 11 bases for J; bases not matched to a gene: 1. This CDR3 is CASRTGKYF. DNA of the CDR3: TGTGCCAGCAGGACAGGGAAGTACTTC.

The chain combines TRBV11-3 with TRBJ2-7; 8 bases are a match to TRBD2. CDR1 and CDR2 (germline): SGHNT, YENEEA. The CDR3 sequence is 14 residues long. The V and J ends lost 2 bases and 3 bases, in that order; junction bases with no gene match: 3. The CDR3 sequence is CASSLYTSGYEQYF. CDR3 sequence (DNA): TGTGCCAGCAGCTTATATACTAGCGGCTACGAGCAGTACTTC.

The V and J genes are TRBV27 and TRBJ2-5; TRBD2 matches at 9 bases. The V gene's germline CDR1 is MNHEY and CDR2 SMNVEV (reference sequence). The CDR3 runs to 16 residues. Trimming cost V 6 bases and J 5 bases; bases outside gene matches: 13. The CDR3 loop reads CASRGLWRGGLETQYF. The CDR3 DNA follows: TGTGCCAGCAGGGGTCTGTGGCGGGGGGGCCTGGAGACCCAGTACTTC.

The count of this clone is one. This chain connects TRBV4-1 to TRBJ2-3, with D possibly being TRBD2 (5 bases). The CDR3 is made up of 14 amino acids. Germline CDR1 MGHRA, CDR2 YSYEKL. Trimming pared 4 bases from V and 3 bases from J, leaving 11 bases between. As DNA, the CDR3 is TGCGCCAGCAGCCTAGTCCGGGGAACAGATACGCAGTATTTT. It yields the protein CASSLVRGTDTQYF.

This CDR3 is CASSQTGPDEKLFF. Written as DNA, the CDR3 is TGTGCCAGCAGTCAGACAGGGCCGGATGAAAAACTGTTTTTT. V gene TRBV27 combines with J gene TRBJ1-4; 7 bases are a match to TRBD1. The CDR3 is made up of 14 amino acids. Losses at the gene ends were 5 bases for V and 6 bases for J; bases not matched to a gene: 6. Looked up from germline, CDR1 is MNHEY and CDR2 is SMNVEV (reference sequence).

The CDR3 is CASSHLAGGKETQYF. The DNA for the CDR3 is TGTGCCAGTAGCCATTTAGCGGGAGGAAAAGAGACCCAGTACTTC. The chain recombines TRBV19 with TRBJ2-5; TRBD2 aligns across 10 bases. Germline V gives CDR1 LNHDA, CDR2 SQIVND (reference sequence). J gave up 3 bases and V 6 bases, and 7 bases lay outside the gene matches. This CDR3 has 15 residues.

The chain couples TRBV27 to TRBJ2-5; weak D call: TRBD1 (6 bases). The CDR3 is made up of 15 amino acids. Between the trimmed V and J ends, which lost 3 bases and 2 bases, there was a span of 13 bases. CDR1 and CDR2 from the germline V gene are MNHEY and SMNVEV (reference sequence). The CDR3 nucleotides are TGTGCCAGCAGTTTCAGGGGCGAGTGGCAAGAGACCCAGTACTTC. The encoded protein is CASSFRGEWQETQYF.

The V gene is TRBV4-1, the J gene TRBJ2-7; tentatively, D is TRBD2 (6 bases). Germline CDR1 is MGHRA and CDR2 is YSYEKL. Trimming removed 1 base from V and 4 bases from J, with 14 bases in between. The CDR3 sequence is 15 residues long. The CDR3 protein is CASSQGVRAGYEQYF. The CDR3 DNA is TGCGCCAGCAGCCAAGGGGTCAGGGCGGGATACGAGCAGTACTTC.

The gene calls are TRBV7-2 and TRBJ2-1; perhaps TRBD2 as D (6 bases). The CDR3 sequence is 14 residues long. CDR1 and CDR2 from the germline V gene are SGHTA and FQGNSA. V lost 3 bases, J lost 4 bases, and 10 bases lay in between. The CDR3 is CASSFGGMYNEQFF. For the CDR3, the DNA is TGTGCCAGCAGCTTTGGCGGGATGTACAATGAGCAGTTCTTC.

The chain employs TRBV2 and TRBJ2-3; 10 nucleotides match TRBD1. The CDR3 length is 16 residues. Trimming removed 10 bases from V and 2 bases from J; junction bases left unmatched: 12. CDR1 and CDR2 from the germline V gene are SNHLY and FYNNEI. CDR3 region: CATSPGQGPFTDTQYF. The CDR3 region has the DNA TGTGCCACCTCTCCGGGACAGGGGCCTTTCACAGATACGCAGTATTTT.

The J gene is TRBJ2-5, the V gene TRBV9; D is undetermined. CDR1 and CDR2 from the germline V gene are SGDLS and YYNGEE. The CDR3 spans 14 residues. Trimming cost V 0 bases and J 1 base, with 7 bases left between them. CDR3 bases: TGTGCCAGCAGCGTAGATCACACCCAAGAGACCCAGTACTTC. Encoded protein: CASSVDHTQETQYF.

This chain connects TRBV28 to TRBJ2-3; 9 positions match TRBD2. The CDR3 consists of 17 residues. The V gene end was trimmed by 2 bases and the J gene end by 0 bases; junction bases not matched to a gene: 6. Germline assignment: CDR1 MDHEN and CDR2 SYDVKM. CDR3 sequence reads: CASSLSVLAGSTDTQYF. The CDR3 DNA follows: TGTGCCAGCAGTTTAAGTGTGCTAGCGGGGAGCACAGATACGCAGTATTTT.

This clone occurred once. This chain links TRBV27 with TRBJ2-7, with 9 bases matching TRBD2. The CDR3 is 14 amino acids. The V gene end was trimmed by 4 bases and the J gene end by 2 bases; junction bases not matched to a gene: 3. Per germline, CDR1 MNHEY and CDR2 SMNVEV (reference sequence). CDR3 coding DNA: TGTGCCAGCAGTTCGTTAGCGGGAGCCTACGAGCAGTACTTC. Residues: CASSSLAGAYEQYF.

The rearrangement links TRBV27 to TRBJ2-7; TRBD1 is a possible D gene (6 bases). Per the germline V gene, CDR1 is MNHEY and CDR2 is SMNVEV (reference sequence). The CDR3 has 13 residues. V lost 11 bases, J lost 2 bases, and 16 bases lay in between. The CDR3 loop reads CARRQARPYEQYF. The DNA of the CDR3 is TGTGCCCGCCGACAGGCAAGACCCTACGAGCAGTACTTC.

This chain links TRBV28 with TRBJ1-5; 9 bases map to TRBD1. From germline, CDR1 is MDHEN and CDR2 SYDVKM. The trim removed 5 bases at V and 6 bases at J, leaving 2 bases unmatched. This CDR3 is built from 13 residues. The CDR3 is CASSRQGGQPQHF. In DNA, the CDR3 is TGTGCCAGCAGTCGACAGGGGGGTCAGCCCCAGCATTTT. The variable domain in full, completed from reference TRBV28 and TRBJ1-5, reads DVKVTQSSRYLVKRTGEKVFLECVQDMDHENMFWYRQDPGLGLRLIYFSYDVKMKEKGDIPEGYSVSREKKERFSLILESASTNQTSMYLCASSRQGGQPQHFGDGTRLSIL.

The V call is TRBV5-5, the J call TRBJ1-5; a possible D gene is TRBD1 (5 bases). Looked up from germline, CDR1 is SGHKS and CDR2 is YYEKEE (reference sequence). Trimming removed 4 bases from V and 2 bases from J, with 13 bases in between. The CDR3 has 15 amino acids. CDR3 amino acids: CASSITGKGNQPQHF. The CDR3 nucleotides read TGTGCCAGCAGCATAACAGGAAAAGGCAATCAGCCCCAGCATTTT.

V and J are TRBV10-3 and TRBJ2-2, with D maybe TRBD2 (6 bases). V was trimmed by 2 bases and J by 7 bases, leaving 8 bases between them. The CDR3 length is 13 residues. Looked up from germline, CDR1 is ENHRY and CDR2 is SYGVKD. The CDR3 here is CAISEGTVGELFF. The CDR3 nucleotides read TGTGCCATCAGTGAGGGGACTGTCGGGGAGCTGTTTTTT.

V usage is TRBV20-1 and J usage is TRBJ2-7, with D tentatively TRBD2 (6 bases). The germline V and J ends were trimmed by 5 bases and 12 bases, with 17 bases remaining between them. Germline V gene lookup returns CDR1 DFQATT and CDR2 SNEGSKA (reference sequence). CDR3 length equals 11 residues. CDR3: CSAEGGGATYF. In nucleotides, the CDR3 is TGCAGTGCTGAGGGAGGCGGTGCGACGTACTTC.

The rearrangement uses TRBV6-1 and TRBJ1-6; D possibly corresponds to TRBD1 (5 bases). Trimming left V 4 bases short and J 6 bases short, with 13 bases between. Germline V gives CDR1 MNHNS, CDR2 SASEGT. The CDR3 consists of 15 residues. The CDR3: CASSGTILSNSPLHF. CDR3 sequence (DNA): TGTGCCAGCAGTGGGACAATCCTGAGTAATTCACCCCTCCACTTT.

There are a few counts of this clone. The chain is built from TRBV7-2 and TRBJ2-7, with D possibly being TRBD1 (6 bases). Germline V lookup: CDR1 SGHTA, CDR2 FQGNSA. The CDR3 runs to 11 residues. V lost 4 bases and J 12 bases, leaving 13 bases between the germline ends. The CDR3, as DNA: TGTGCCAGCAGCTCAATTAGGGGGTGGTACTTC. Its translation: CASSSIRGWYF.

V usage is TRBV4-3 and J usage is TRBJ2-7; possibly TRBD1 for D (5 bases). CDR3 length equals 16 residues. The V gene's germline CDR1 is LGHNA and CDR2 YSLEER. Trimming stripped 0 bases from V and 5 bases from J, with 17 bases between. The CDR3 loop reads CASSQDRGSPEDEQYF. CDR3 sequence (DNA): TGCGCCAGCAGCCAAGATAGGGGCTCCCCAGAGGACGAGCAGTACTTC.